This note documents a single TCR beta chain sequence. This CDR3 is built from 13 residues. Deletions cut 4 bases from V and 2 bases from J, with 3 bases between. Germline lookup yields CDR1 SEHNR and CDR2 FQNEAQ (reference sequence). The data belong to a study of blood T cell repertoires in COVID-19. About the research overall: Spain, Italy and the United States supplied samples that represented acute and convalescent COVID-19. PBMCs, B-cell-depleted T cells, or T cells provided the cDNA or gDNA that made up the material.

In the original workflow: Amplification of reference gene primers was used by the study to estimate nucleated cell counts. Data came from immunoSEQ multiplex PCR; TCRdb stores just in-frame clones and leaves some out. That table gives V, J and clone size, and the DNA gave D and trimming. Of about 190,000 clones in the sample, 70% to 90% were seen once. The chain uses TRBV7-9 and TRBJ2-6, with D unresolved. The sequence was collected from a young man with acute or convalescent COVID-19. What was sequenced was peripheral blood. For the CDR3, the DNA is TGTGCCAGCAGCTCAGCTGGGGCCAACGTCCTGACTTTC. As protein: CASSSAGANVLTF.